This T cell receptor beta chain came from a study of beta chain features in type 1 diabetes. The authors reverse transcribed all of the isolated RNA, so sequencing captured expressed TCRB transcripts. Sequencing used immunoSEQ multiplex PCR; TCRdb keeps in-frame clones, though not all of them. The table records 200,000 to 300,000 clones, less than 35% of them present only once. The sample consisted of central memory CD4+ T cells from blood. The receptor was derived from a man aged 25 to 40 in good health.

The CDR3 loop reads CASSPLGQGIYGYTF. The CDR3, as DNA: TGTGCCAGCTCACCACTGGGACAGGGGATCTATGGCTACACCTTC. The chain joins TRBV18 to TRBJ1-2; 10 nucleotides line up with TRBD1. V shed 1 base and J 4 bases; nucleotides not matched to a gene: 3. CDR3 length equals 15 residues. The germline gives CDR1 KGHSH, CDR2 LQKENI.